What follows are 23 T cell receptor beta chains derived from one specimen sequenced in a study of OX40 agonist ivuxolimab in advanced cancers. Sequenced by immunoSEQ multiplex PCR; TCRdb stores in-frame clones only, minus some. The sample has 60,000 to 75,000 clones, 87% seen once; the top ten hold 1.3%. Sequences were derived from CD4+ or CD8+ T cells sorted from blood, sampled in a trial of the OX40 agonist ivuxolimab. The source of these receptors is an adult with an advanced solid tumor such as melanoma, head and neck, liver or kidney cancer.

The V gene is TRBV4-3, the J gene TRBJ2-1, with 11 bases identical to TRBD2. The CDR3 extends over 15 amino acids. The trim removed 1 base at V and 9 bases at J, leaving 5 bases unmatched. Germline V gene data show CDR1 as LGHNA and CDR2 as YSLEER. CDR3 bases: TGCGCCAGCAGCCAAGGACTAGCGGGATTGGGTGAGCAGTTCTTC. Its translation: CASSQGLAGLGEQFF.

V and J are TRBV9 and TRBJ1-1, with D unresolved. Germline V gene data show CDR1 as SGDLS and CDR2 as YYNGEE. Trimming left V 4 bases short and J 3 bases short, with 16 bases between. The CDR3 is made up of 15 amino acids. The CDR3: CASSPASEGYTEAFF. CDR3 bases: TGTGCCAGCAGCCCCGCTAGTGAAGGCTACACTGAAGCTTTCTTT.

The V gene is TRBV6-6, the J gene TRBJ2-3, with D possibly TRBD2 on 7 matching bases. Germline CDR1 and CDR2: MNHNY and SVGAGI (reference sequence). This CDR3 has 16 amino acids. V lost 0 bases and J 3 bases, leaving 13 bases between the germline ends. The CDR3 sequence is CASSYSGGRRTDTQYF. The CDR3, as DNA: TGTGCCAGCAGTTACTCCGGGGGGCGCAGGACAGATACGCAGTATTTT.

The chain combines TRBV25-1 with TRBJ2-3, with 7 bases fitting TRBD2. The CDR3 has 15 amino acids. J was trimmed by 2 bases and V by 1 base; bases with no gene match: 3. CDR1 and CDR2 from the germline V gene are MGHDK and SYGVNS. In DNA form, the CDR3 reads TGTGCCAGCAGTGAATGGGAGCGGGACACAGATACGCAGTATTTT. Residues: CASSEWERDTDTQYF.

This clone occurred a few times. V usage is TRBV7-9 and J usage is TRBJ2-3; D is possibly TRBD1 (6 bases). The length of the CDR3 is 17 residues. With 1 base removed from V and 7 bases from J, the gap between germline ends came to 21 bases. Looked up from germline, CDR1 is SEHNR and CDR2 is FQNEAQ (reference sequence). The CDR3 reads CASSLGSFGQKENTQYF. CDR3 DNA: TGTGCCAGCAGCTTAGGTTCCTTCGGACAGAAGGAAAATACGCAGTATTTT.

The gene calls are TRBV9 and TRBJ2-1; 11 bases align to TRBD2. Germline V gives CDR1 SGDLS, CDR2 YYNGEE. The J segment lost 8 bases and the V segment lost 3 bases, leaving 7 bases of the junction unmatched. This CDR3 region has 15 residues. For the CDR3, the DNA is TGTGCCAGCAGCGCCGGGACTAGCGGCCTACATGAGCAGTTCTTC. Encoded protein: CASSAGTSGLHEQFF.

The chain joins TRBV28 to TRBJ2-3; 8 bases fit TRBD2. The germline gives CDR1 MDHEN, CDR2 SYDVKM. The CDR3 covers 15 residues. Trimming at V came to 2 bases and at J to 5 bases, leaving 6 bases not matched to a gene. As DNA, the CDR3 is TGTGCCAGCAGTTTAGCGGGAGGCCGGAAAGATACGCAGTATTTT. Amino acid sequence: CASSLAGGRKDTQYF.

In this sample, this clone turned up once. The gene calls are TRBV18 and TRBJ1-4; the D gene is possibly TRBD1 (6 bases). CDR3 size: 16 residues. Looked up from germline, CDR1 is KGHSH and CDR2 is LQKENI. Trimming removed 0 bases from V and 7 bases from J, with 15 bases in between. This CDR3 is CASSPPSGGQFEKLFF. As DNA, the CDR3 is TGTGCCAGCTCACCACCATCGGGCGGACAGTTTGAAAAACTGTTTTTT.

The chain couples TRBV10-3 to TRBJ2-1; D is uncertain. The germline CDR1 and CDR2 sequences are ENHRY and SYGVKD. V lost 6 bases to trimming and J lost 6 bases, with 12 bases between them. The CDR3 length is 13 residues. CDR3 nucleotides: TGTGCCATCAGAAACGTGGAATCCAATGAGCAGTTCTTC. Amino acids: CAIRNVESNEQFF.

The chain combines TRBV19 with TRBJ1-2; no clear D. V lost 7 bases to trimming and J lost 8 bases, with 20 bases between them. Germline V gene sequence: CDR1 LNHDA, CDR2 SQIVND (reference sequence). CDR3 length: 14 residues. The CDR3, as DNA: TGTGCCAGTAACCCTGACCGGACTCCTCTGGGCTACACCTTC. Translated, it gives CASNPDRTPLGYTF.

The rearrangement joins TRBV5-1 to TRBJ2-5; 7 bases are shared with TRBD2. CDR1 is SGHRS, CDR2 YFSETQ, per germline. V shed 0 bases and J 5 bases; nucleotides not matched to a gene: 7. The CDR3 extends over 15 amino acids. The CDR3 spells CASSLGTRGLETQYF. The CDR3, as DNA: TGCGCCAGCAGCTTGGGGACTAGGGGACTCGAGACCCAGTACTTC.

This chain links TRBV11-3 with TRBJ2-3, with D perhaps matching TRBD1 or TRBD2 (5 bases each). CDR1 and CDR2 (germline): SGHNT, YENEEA. The V gene lost 1 base and the J gene lost 2 bases, with 13 bases spanning the gap. The CDR3 totals 16 residues. CDR3 DNA sequence: TGTGCCAGCAGCTTAGGGGCCTGGGACCCCACAGATACGCAGTATTTT. Residues: CASSLGAWDPTDTQYF.

A single count supports this clone. Distinct nucleotide sequences in the sample also encode this CDR3. The rearrangement joins TRBV9 to TRBJ1-4; the D gene is possibly TRBD1 (6 bases). The CDR3 sequence is 14 residues long. CDR1 SGDLS and CDR2 YYNGEE come from the germline V gene. V was pared by 0 bases and J by 8 bases, with 11 bases between. The CDR3 here is CASSVEQGGEKLFF. The CDR3 nucleotides are TGTGCCAGCAGCGTAGAACAGGGTGGGGAAAAACTGTTTTTT.

This clone was detected once. The chain links TRBV7-8 to TRBJ1-4; D gene ambiguous. This CDR3 comprises 15 residues. Trimming cost V 5 bases and J 1 base, with 11 bases left between them. Germline assignment: CDR1 SGHVS and CDR2 FQNEAQ. CDR3 sequence: CASSPTMLTNEKLFF. The CDR3 DNA reads TGTGCCAGCAGCCCGACGATGTTAACTAATGAAAAACTGTTTTTT.

The V call is TRBV2, the J call TRBJ1-5; the D gene is possibly TRBD1 (5 bases). Germline-derived CDR1 and CDR2 are SNHLY and FYNNEI. The CDR3 runs to 14 residues. The germline V and J ends were trimmed by 7 bases and 2 bases, with 12 bases remaining between them. The CDR3 here is CASKEGMGNQPQHF. CDR3 nucleotide sequence: TGTGCCAGCAAGGAGGGGATGGGCAATCAGCCCCAGCATTTT.

The rearrangement links TRBV5-1 to TRBJ2-3; 8 bases match TRBD2. V gave up 6 bases and J gave up 5 bases; unmatched junction bases: 11. This CDR3 spans 15 amino acids. Germline V gene lookup returns CDR1 SGHRS and CDR2 YFSETQ. CDR3 nucleotide sequence: TGCGCCAGCACCCCGACTAGCGAGATTAAAGATACGCAGTATTTT. Amino acids: CASTPTSEIKDTQYF.

The rearrangement links TRBV11-3 to TRBJ2-5; D ambiguous. Germline loops: CDR1 SGHNT, CDR2 YENEEA. The CDR3 spans 12 residues. V shed 0 bases and J shed 4 bases, with 3 bases lying between them. CDR3 residues: CASSLDGETQYF. CDR3 DNA sequence: TGTGCCAGCAGCTTAGACGGAGAGACCCAGTACTTC. The full variable domain, in which reference TRBV11-3 and TRBJ2-5 provide the parts outside the CDR3, is EAGVVQSPRYKIIEKKQPVAFWCNPISGHNTLYWYLQNLGQGPELLIRYENEEAVDDSQLPKDRFSAERLKGVDSTLKIQPAELGDSAVYLCASSLDGETQYFGPGTRLLVL.

This clone was counted only a few times. This chain connects TRBV4-3 to TRBJ2-1, with TRBD2 matching over 14 bases. Germline trimming cut 6 bases from V and 1 base from J; bases unmatched to any gene: 8. CDR1 and CDR2 (germline): LGHNA, YSLEER. The CDR3 spans 18 residues. The CDR3 sequence is CASSRTGTSGGSYNEQFF. In nucleotides, the CDR3 is TGCGCCAGCAGTAGGACCGGGACTAGCGGGGGATCCTACAATGAGCAGTTCTTC.

This chain uses TRBV5-1 with TRBJ2-3; 8 bases line up with TRBD1. Germline CDR1 and CDR2: SGHRS and YFSETQ. CDR3 size: 14 residues. V trimming: 7 bases; J trimming: 7 bases; junction bases outside the gene matches: 11. The CDR3 here is CASRRDRSENTQYF. CDR3 in DNA: TGCGCCAGCCGCCGGGACAGGTCGGAGAATACGCAGTATTTT.

The J gene is TRBJ1-1, the V gene TRBV18; D is unresolved. V was cut by 4 bases and J by 1 base, with 4 bases left in between. The CDR3 extends over 12 amino acids. Germline values: CDR1 KGHSH, CDR2 LQKENI. Here the CDR3 reads CASSRENTEAFF. The CDR3 coding sequence is TGTGCCAGCTCACGAGAGAACACTGAAGCTTTCTTT.

The chain combines TRBV9 with TRBJ1-6, with a tentative D call TRBD1 (5 bases). The germline V gene has CDR1 SGDLS and CDR2 YYNGEE. The germline V and J ends were trimmed by 0 bases and 9 bases, with 7 bases remaining between them. The length of the CDR3 is 13 residues. Here the CDR3 reads CASSVDQGSPLHF. CDR3 nucleotide sequence: TGTGCCAGCAGCGTAGATCAGGGTTCACCCCTCCACTTT.

The chain is built from TRBV18 and TRBJ1-6; D is perhaps TRBD1 (5 bases). Trimming stripped 4 bases from V and 3 bases from J, with 13 bases between. The CDR3 has 16 residues. Germline V CDR1 and CDR2: KGHSH, LQKENI. CDR3 nucleotides: TGTGCCAGCTCACAAAGGGGAGCTGTCTATAATTCACCCCTCCACTTT. It translates to CASSQRGAVYNSPLHF.

The chain has TRBV4-3 and TRBJ2-1; D possibly uses TRBD1 or TRBD2 (5 bases each). Germline V CDR1 and CDR2: LGHNA, YSLEER. The CDR3 loop spans 15 amino acids. V was pared by 4 bases and J by 2 bases, with 12 bases between. CDR3 loop: CASSLGRGPYNEQFF. In DNA form, the CDR3 reads TGCGCCAGCAGCCTAGGACGGGGACCCTACAATGAGCAGTTCTTC.